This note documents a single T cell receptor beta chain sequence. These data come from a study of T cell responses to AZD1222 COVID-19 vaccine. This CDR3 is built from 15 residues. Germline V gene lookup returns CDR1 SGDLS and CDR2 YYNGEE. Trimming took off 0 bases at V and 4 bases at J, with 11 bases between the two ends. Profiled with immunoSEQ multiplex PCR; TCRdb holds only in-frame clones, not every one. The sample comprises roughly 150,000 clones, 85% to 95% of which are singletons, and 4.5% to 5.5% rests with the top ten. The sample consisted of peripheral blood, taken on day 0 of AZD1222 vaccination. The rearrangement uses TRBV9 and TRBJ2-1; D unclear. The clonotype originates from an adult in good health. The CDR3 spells CASSVDGNLYNEQFF. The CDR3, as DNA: TGTGCCAGCAGCGTAGATGGCAATCTTTACAATGAGCAGTTCTTC. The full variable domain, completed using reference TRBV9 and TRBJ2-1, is DSGVTQTPKHLITATGQRVTLRCSPRSGDLSVYWYQQSLDQGLQFLIQYYNGEERAKGNILERFSAQQFPDLHSELNLSSLELGDSALYFCASSVDGNLYNEQFFGPGTRLTVL.